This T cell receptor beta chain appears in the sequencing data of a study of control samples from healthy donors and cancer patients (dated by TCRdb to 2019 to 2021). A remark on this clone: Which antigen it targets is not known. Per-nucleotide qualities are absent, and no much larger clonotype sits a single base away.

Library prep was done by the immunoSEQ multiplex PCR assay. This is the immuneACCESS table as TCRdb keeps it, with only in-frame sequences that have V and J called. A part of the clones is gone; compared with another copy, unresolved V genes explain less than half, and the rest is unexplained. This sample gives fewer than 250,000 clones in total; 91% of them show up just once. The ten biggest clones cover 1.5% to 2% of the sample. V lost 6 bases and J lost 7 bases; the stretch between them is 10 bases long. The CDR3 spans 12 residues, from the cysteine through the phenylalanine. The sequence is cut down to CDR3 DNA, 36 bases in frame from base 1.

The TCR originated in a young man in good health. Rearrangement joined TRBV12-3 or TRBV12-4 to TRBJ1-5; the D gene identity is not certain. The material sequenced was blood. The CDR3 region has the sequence CASSVKAQPQHF. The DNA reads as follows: TGTGCCAGCAGCGTAAAAGCGCAGCCCCAGCATTTT.